Listed below are T cell receptor beta chains from one sample, sequenced in a study of regulatory T cells in long-lasting Graves disease. TCRdb used MiXCR to reprocess the multiplex PCR reads, holding one entry per CDR3 protein. Of about half a million distinct CDR3 sequences in the sample, around a fifth were seen once. Here the sequenced sample was peripheral blood mononuclear cells (PBMCs), taken when the disease was refractory, from a patient treated with antithyroid drugs. The receptors here all came from a female donor with Graves disease. Both conserved end residues are part of each CDR3. A D gene is named only where the DNA matches it firmly. Clone sizes are given selectively: once, few, many, or a class where the clone is expanded.

d_call j_call v_call clone_size cdr3_aa cdr3_nt
TRBD1 TRBJ1-1 TRBV7-3 . CASSLQPGQRAEAFF TGTGCCAGCAGCTTACAACCGGGACAGCGCGCTGAAGCTTTCTTT
. TRBJ2-2 TRBV19 . CASSMLAGELFF TGTGCCAGTAGTATGCTCGCCGGGGAGCTGTTTTTT
. TRBJ1-1 TRBV7-3 few CASSFNAWVRGSTEAFF TGTGCCAGCAGCTTTAACGCGTGGGTCAGGGGAAGCACTGAAGCTTTCTTT
. TRBJ1-5 TRBV7-2 many CASSLVVNSNQPQHF TGTGCCAGCAGCTTAGTCGTAAATAGCAATCAGCCCCAGCATTTT
. TRBJ1-2 TRBV18 . CASSPVRGTNYGYTF TGTGCCAGCTCACCCGTCCGGGGTACGAACTATGGCTACACCTTC
. TRBJ2-2 TRBV12-3/TRBV12-4 few CASEPGLNTGELFF TGTGCCAGCGAACCCGGGCTGAACACCGGGGAGCTGTTTTTT
TRBD2 TRBJ2-7 TRBV6-2/TRBV6-3 once CTSSYGGGLSYEQYF TGTACCAGCAGTTACGGCGGGGGACTCTCCTACGAGCAGTACTTC
. TRBJ2-7 TRBV12-3/TRBV12-4 many CASSLDLISYEQYF TGTGCCAGCAGTCTCGACCTAATCTCCTACGAGCAGTACTTC
. TRBJ2-3 TRBV11-2 . CASSLAFRTQYF TGTGCCAGCAGCTTAGCCTTCCGAACGCAGTATTTT
TRBD1 TRBJ2-7 TRBV6-5 few CASSYSVGGAEQYF TGTGCCAGCAGTTACTCCGTAGGGGGCGCGGAGCAGTACTTC
. TRBJ1-2 TRBV7-2 . CASSLVFTAGDYTF TGTGCCAGCAGCTTAGTGTTTACGGCGGGGGACTACACCTTC
. TRBJ1-5 TRBV28 few CATRGGHRGNQPQHF TGTGCCACGCGGGGGGGCCACCGCGGCAATCAGCCCCAGCATTTT
. TRBJ1-1 TRBV12-3/TRBV12-4 many CASSPWAFGTANTEAFF TGTGCCAGCAGTCCCTGGGCGTTCGGTACGGCGAACACTGAAGCTTTCTTT
. TRBJ2-5 TRBV7-9 . CASSLAVVARETQYF TGTGCCAGCAGCTTAGCGGTGGTAGCGAGGGAGACCCAGTACTTC
. TRBJ2-2 TRBV19 few CASQPFANTGELFF TGTGCCTCTCAGCCTTTCGCGAACACCGGGGAGCTGTTTTTT
. TRBJ2-3 TRBV28 few CASRSTDTQYF TGTGCCAGCAGATCAACAGATACGCAGTATTTT
TRBD1 TRBJ2-5 TRBV7-9 many CASSSTGPLGETQYF TGTGCCAGCAGCTCGACAGGGCCCTTAGGCGAGACCCAGTACTTC
. TRBJ1-1 TRBV30 . CAWSKAGALMNTEAFF TGTGCCTGGAGTAAAGCGGGGGCCCTTATGAACACTGAAGCTTTCTTT
. TRBJ1-4 TRBV19 . CASSRGLNEKLFF TGTGCCAGTAGTAGGGGTTTGAATGAAAAACTGTTTTTT
. TRBJ1-2 TRBV27 many CASSFFVDSYYGYTF TGTGCCAGCAGTTTCTTTGTGGACAGCTACTATGGCTACACCTTC
TRBD1 TRBJ1-1 TRBV7-2 . CASSPDGTADTEAFF TGTGCCAGCAGCCCGGACGGGACAGCGGACACTGAAGCTTTCTTT
. TRBJ2-6 TRBV6-1 few CASRGTILSGANVLTF TGTGCCAGCAGGGGGACGATCCTCTCTGGGGCCAACGTCCTGACTTTC
. TRBJ1-6 TRBV18 few CASSPQGGNSPLHF TGTGCCAGCTCACCACAGGGAGGTAATTCACCCCTCCACTTT
. TRBJ2-2 TRBV20-1 . CSAKKTGNTGELFF TGCAGTGCTAAAAAGACAGGGAACACCGGGGAGCTGTTTTTT
. TRBJ2-7 TRBV28 many CASSPVGTSYEQYF TGTGCCAGCAGTCCCGTCGGGACATCCTACGAGCAGTACTTC
TRBD1 TRBJ2-2 TRBV24-1 . CATSPSRQGQANTGELFF TGTGCCACCAGCCCGTCGAGACAGGGACAGGCGAACACCGGGGAGCTGTTTTTT
. TRBJ1-4 TRBV28 many CASSLPRGNNEKLFF TGTGCCAGCAGTTTACCGAGGGGGAATAATGAAAAACTGTTTTTT
TRBD1 TRBJ1-5 TRBV14 . CASSQDPTGARSNQPQHF TGTGCCAGCAGCCAAGATCCGACAGGGGCCCGTAGCAATCAGCCCCAGCATTTT
TRBD1 TRBJ2-5 TRBV7-2 few CASSPQGLQETQYF TGTGCCAGCAGCCCACAGGGGCTTCAAGAGACCCAGTACTTC
TRBD1 TRBJ1-1 TRBV28 many CASSYRGSEAFF TGTGCCAGCAGTTACAGGGGCTCCGAAGCTTTCTTT
TRBD1 TRBJ1-5 TRBV20-1 few CSVGRDRGRDQPQHF TGCAGTGTAGGCCGAGACAGGGGAAGGGATCAGCCCCAGCATTTT
. TRBJ1-1 TRBV4-2 . CASSTHLGGVDTEAFF TGTGCCAGCAGCACTCACCTAGGCGGGGTGGACACTGAAGCTTTCTTT
TRBD1 TRBJ2-7 TRBV11-3 few CASSVTGNEQYF TGTGCCAGCAGCGTGACAGGGAACGAGCAGTACTTC
TRBD2 TRBJ2-5 TRBV4-3 . CASSQDLERGETQYF TGCGCCAGCAGCCAAGATTTGGAGCGGGGGGAGACCCAGTACTTC
TRBD2 TRBJ2-7 TRBV5-1 . CASSLDRAGGLEQYF TGCGCCAGCAGCTTGGATAGAGCGGGGGGCTTAGAGCAGTACTTC
TRBD2 TRBJ2-3 TRBV5-6 few CASSWEGTGSDTQYF TGTGCCAGCAGCTGGGAGGGGACCGGTTCAGATACGCAGTATTTT
TRBD1 TRBJ1-1 TRBV18 . CASSPSGQEGTGAFF TGTGCCAGCTCACCGTCGGGACAGGAGGGGACCGGAGCTTTCTTT
. TRBJ1-1 TRBV19 many CASSRTDLNTEAFF TGTGCCAGTAGTCGGACAGACCTGAACACTGAAGCTTTCTTT
. TRBJ2-7 TRBV2 many CASSQIYPAYEQYF TGTGCCAGCAGCCAAATATACCCCGCCTACGAGCAGTACTTC
TRBD1 TRBJ1-1 TRBV5-6 many CASSFQDRRNTEAFF TGTGCCAGCAGCTTCCAGGACAGGCGAAACACTGAAGCTTTCTTT
. TRBJ1-1 TRBV2 many CASRVGSEAFF TGTGCCAGCCGGGTGGGCAGTGAAGCTTTCTTT